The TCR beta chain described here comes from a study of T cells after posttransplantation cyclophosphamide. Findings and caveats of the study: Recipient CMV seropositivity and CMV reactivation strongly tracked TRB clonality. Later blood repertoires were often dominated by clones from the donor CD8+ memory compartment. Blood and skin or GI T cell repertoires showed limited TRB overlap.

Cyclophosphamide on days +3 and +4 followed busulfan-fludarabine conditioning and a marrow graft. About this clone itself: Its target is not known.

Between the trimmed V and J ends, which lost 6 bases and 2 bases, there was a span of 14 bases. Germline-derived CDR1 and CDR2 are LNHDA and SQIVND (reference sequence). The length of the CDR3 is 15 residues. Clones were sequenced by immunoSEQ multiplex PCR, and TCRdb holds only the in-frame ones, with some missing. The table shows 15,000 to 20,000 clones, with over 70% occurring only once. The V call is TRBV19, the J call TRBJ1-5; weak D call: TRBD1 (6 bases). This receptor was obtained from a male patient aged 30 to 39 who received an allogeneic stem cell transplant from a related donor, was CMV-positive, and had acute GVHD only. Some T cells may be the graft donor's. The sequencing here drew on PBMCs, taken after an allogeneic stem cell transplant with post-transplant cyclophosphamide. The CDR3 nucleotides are TGTGCCAGTAGGGCGGGGGCGGGTGGCAATCAGCCCCAGCATTTT. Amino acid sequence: CASRAGAGGNQPQHF.